This entry describes one T cell receptor beta chain. The data belong to a study of immune characterization of retroperitoneal liposarcoma. MiXCR, run by TCRdb on the PCR reads, gives a single entry per CDR3 protein. The repertoire holds about 11,000 distinct CDR3 sequences, with 50% as singletons. This CDR3 spans 15 amino acids. The V and J ends lost 6 bases and 10 bases respectively, with 22 bases between them. Germline CDR1 is SGHVS and CDR2 is FQNEAQ. This chain connects TRBV7-8 to TRBJ2-1, with D perhaps being TRBD1 or TRBD2 (5 bases each). Sequences were obtained from tumor tissue. The origin of this receptor is a female donor with retroperitoneal liposarcoma. Here the CDR3 reads CASRPYQGPSYEQFF. In DNA, the CDR3 is TGTGCCAGCAGACCTTATCAGGGACCCTCCTACGAGCAGTTCTTC.